This T cell receptor beta chain came from a study of blood T cell repertoires in COVID-19. Study at large: Sites across the United States, Italy and Spain contributed samples from acute and convalescent COVID-19. Sources were T cells, B-cell-depleted T cells, or PBMCs; the material itself was cDNA or gDNA.

Looked up from germline, CDR1 is MNHNY and CDR2 is SVGAGI (reference sequence). The V gene end was trimmed by 9 bases and the J gene end by 8 bases; junction bases not matched to a gene: 11. The CDR3 has 13 amino acids. Authors' analysis steps: Amplification from reference gene primers served as the basis for estimated nucleated cell counts. Assay: immunoSEQ multiplex PCR; the TCRdb copy retains only in-frame clones and omits some. V, J and clone size were drawn from that table, and D and trimming were deduced from the DNA. The sample lists under 300,000 clones; 86% were seen once. The TCR comes from a woman aged 25 to 39 with active or convalescent COVID-19. The sample consisted of peripheral blood. The chain links TRBV6-6 to TRBJ1-2; 8 nucleotides match TRBD1. The DNA of the CDR3 is TGTGCCAGTTTGGCAACAGGGGGGGGAGGCTACACCTTC. It encodes CASLATGGGGYTF.